Listed below are T cell receptor beta chains from one sample, sequenced in a study of blood T cell repertoires in COVID-19. This table comes from immunoSEQ multiplex PCR, and its TCRdb copy is limited to in-frame clones, with some not included. The sample shows around 330,000 clones, about nine tenths of them seen only once. Specimen: PBMCs or T cells enriched from blood (not recorded which). Receptors originate from a man in his 60s who had recovered from COVID-19. CDR3s include the opening cysteine and the closing phenylalanine or tryptophan.

j_gene: TRBJ1-1
v_gene: TRBV5-1
CDR3aa: CASSLTQRGMNTEAFF

j_gene: TRBJ1-4
v_gene: TRBV9
CDR3aa: CASSVGALQGGEKLFF

j_gene: TRBJ2-7
v_gene: TRBV4-3
CDR3aa: CASSQERVRSEQYF

j_gene: TRBJ1-6
v_gene: TRBV3-1/TRBV3-2
CDR3aa: CASSLGGSYNSPLHF

j_gene: TRBJ2-3
v_gene: TRBV6-2/TRBV6-3
CDR3aa: CASSLAGADTQYF

j_gene: TRBJ2-1
v_gene: TRBV7-8
CDR3aa: CASSRWEGGSYNEQFF

j_gene: TRBJ1-2
v_gene: TRBV29-1
CDR3aa: CSAGDRANGYTF

j_gene: TRBJ2-5
v_gene: TRBV4-1
CDR3aa: CASSQRTGQETQYF

j_gene: TRBJ2-3
v_gene: TRBV5-4
CDR3aa: CASSLSSQGTDTQYF

j_gene: TRBJ2-1
v_gene: TRBV15
CDR3aa: CATSSRRLAGEYNEQFF

j_gene: TRBJ2-2
v_gene: TRBV5-5
CDR3aa: CASSVGWRQDTGELFF

j_gene: TRBJ1-2
v_gene: TRBV9
CDR3aa: CASSVAGGYGYTF

j_gene: TRBJ1-2
v_gene: TRBV9
CDR3aa: CASSVTGQGDGYTF

j_gene: TRBJ1-5
v_gene: TRBV5-5
CDR3aa: CASSLGSQSNQPQHF

j_gene: TRBJ1-4
v_gene: TRBV5-4
CDR3aa: CASSPQGGTNEKLFF

j_gene: TRBJ2-5
v_gene: TRBV6-5
CDR3aa: CASCRDRVVATQYF

j_gene: TRBJ2-7
v_gene: TRBV6-5
CDR3aa: CASSSGLALEQYF